This T cell receptor (beta chain) emerged from a study of T cells in Graves' hyperthyroidism and ophthalmopathy. Amplified TCR beta CDR3 regions came from RNA transcripts. The study used the HTBI primer set for a first-round RT-PCR of the TCR CDR3. TCRdb used MiXCR to reprocess the multiplex PCR reads, holding one entry per CDR3 protein. The data hold under 600,000 distinct CDR3 sequences, with 16% observed a single time. After removal of 5 bases from V and 8 bases from J, the junction contained 8 bases not matched to a gene. In germline, CDR1 is SGHTA, CDR2 FQGNSA. CDR3 length: 15 amino acids. Under 3 months was the duration of disease in ophthalmopathy patients, who also had a Clinical Activity Score of at least 3 and a NOSPECS grade of at least 4. As for this clonotype: With a much larger clone just one base away, this may be a read error.

The chain links TRBV7-2 to TRBJ2-1; 11 bases line up with TRBD2. Source material: blood. The sequence came from a woman between 40 and 55 years old with Graves' ophthalmopathy. CDR3 loop: CTSSRGASGRYEQFF. Here the CDR3 DNA reads TGTACCAGCAGCCGGGGGGCTAGCGGGAGGTATGAGCAGTTCTTC.